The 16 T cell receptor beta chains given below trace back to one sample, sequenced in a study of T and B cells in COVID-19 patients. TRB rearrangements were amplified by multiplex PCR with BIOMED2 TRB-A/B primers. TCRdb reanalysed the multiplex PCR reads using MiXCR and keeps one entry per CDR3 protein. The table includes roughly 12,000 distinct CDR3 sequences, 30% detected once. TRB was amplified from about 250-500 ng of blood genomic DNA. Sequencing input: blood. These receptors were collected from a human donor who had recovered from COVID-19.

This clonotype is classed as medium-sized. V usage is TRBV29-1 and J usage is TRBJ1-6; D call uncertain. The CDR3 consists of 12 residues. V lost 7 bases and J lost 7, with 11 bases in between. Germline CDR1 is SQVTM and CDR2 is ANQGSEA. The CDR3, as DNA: TGCAGCGCTAGACACGGGAATTCACCCCTCCACTTT. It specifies CSARHGNSPLHF. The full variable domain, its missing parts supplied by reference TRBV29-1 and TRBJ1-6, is SAVISQKPSRDICQRGTSLTIQCQVDSQVTMMFWYRQQPGQSLTLIATANQGSEATYESGFVIDKFPISRPNLTFSTLTVSNMSPEDSSIYLCSARHGNSPLHFGNGTRLTVT.

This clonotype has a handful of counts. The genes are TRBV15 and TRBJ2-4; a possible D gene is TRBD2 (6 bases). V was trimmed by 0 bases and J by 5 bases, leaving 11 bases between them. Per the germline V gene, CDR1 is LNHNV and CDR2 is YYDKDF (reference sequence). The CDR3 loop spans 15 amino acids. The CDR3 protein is CATSREERVQNIQYF. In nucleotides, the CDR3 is TGTGCCACCAGCAGAGAGGAGCGGGTTCAAAACATTCAGTACTTC.

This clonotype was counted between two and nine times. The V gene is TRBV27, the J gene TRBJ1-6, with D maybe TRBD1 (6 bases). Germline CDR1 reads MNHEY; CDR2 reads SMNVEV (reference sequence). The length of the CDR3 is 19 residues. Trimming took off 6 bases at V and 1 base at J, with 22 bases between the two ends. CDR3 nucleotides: TGTGCCAGCAGATCTTGGGGACACTCCGGCGGGTCCTATAATTCACCCCTCCACTTT. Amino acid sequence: CASRSWGHSGGSYNSPLHF.

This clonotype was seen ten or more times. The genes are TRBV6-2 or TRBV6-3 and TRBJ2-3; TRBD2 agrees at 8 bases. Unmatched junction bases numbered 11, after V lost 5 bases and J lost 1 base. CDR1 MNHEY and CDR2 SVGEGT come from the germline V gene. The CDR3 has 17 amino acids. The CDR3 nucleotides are TGTGCCAGCAGTCGTGCACGGACTAGCAGACGCACAGATACGCAGTATTTT. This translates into CASSRARTSRRTDTQYF.

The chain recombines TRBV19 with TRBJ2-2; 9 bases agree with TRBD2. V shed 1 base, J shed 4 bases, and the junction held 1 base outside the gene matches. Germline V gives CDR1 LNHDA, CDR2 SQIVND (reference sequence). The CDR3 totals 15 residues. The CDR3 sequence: CASSIGGRGTGELFF. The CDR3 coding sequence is TGTGCCAGTAGTATAGGCGGGAGGGGCACCGGGGAGCTGTTTTTT. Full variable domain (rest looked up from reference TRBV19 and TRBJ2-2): DGGITQSPKYLFRKEGQNVTLSCEQNLNHDAMYWYRQDPGQGLRLIYYSQIVNDFQKGDIAEGYSVSREKKESFPLTVTSAQKNPTAFYLCASSIGGRGTGELFFGEGSRLTVL.

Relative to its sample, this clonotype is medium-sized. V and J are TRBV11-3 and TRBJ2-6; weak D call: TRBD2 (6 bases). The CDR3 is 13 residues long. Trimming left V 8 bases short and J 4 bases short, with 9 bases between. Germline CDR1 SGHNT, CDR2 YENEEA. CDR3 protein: CASWGVGANVLTF. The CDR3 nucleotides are TGTGCCAGCTGGGGGGTCGGGGCCAACGTCCTGACTTTC.

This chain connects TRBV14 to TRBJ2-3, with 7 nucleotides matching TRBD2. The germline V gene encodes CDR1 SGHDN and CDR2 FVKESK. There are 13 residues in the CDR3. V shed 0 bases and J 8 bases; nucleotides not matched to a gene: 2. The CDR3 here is CASSQERGSTQYF. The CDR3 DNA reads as TGTGCCAGCAGCCAAGAGCGGGGGAGTACGCAGTATTTT.

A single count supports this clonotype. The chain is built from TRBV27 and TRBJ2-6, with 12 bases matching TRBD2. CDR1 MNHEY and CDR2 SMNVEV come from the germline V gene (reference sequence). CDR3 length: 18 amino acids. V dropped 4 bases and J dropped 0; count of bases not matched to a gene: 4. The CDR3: CASSSLAGGNSGANVLTF. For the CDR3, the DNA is TGTGCCAGCAGTTCTCTAGCGGGAGGGAACTCTGGGGCCAACGTCCTGACTTTC.

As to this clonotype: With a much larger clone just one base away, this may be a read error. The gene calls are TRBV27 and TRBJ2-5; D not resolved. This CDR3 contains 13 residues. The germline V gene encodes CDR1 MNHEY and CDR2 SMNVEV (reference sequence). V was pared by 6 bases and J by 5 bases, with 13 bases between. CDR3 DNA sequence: TGTGCCAGCAGCACCTTGACCAGTGAGACCCAGTACTTC. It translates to CASSTLTSETQYF.

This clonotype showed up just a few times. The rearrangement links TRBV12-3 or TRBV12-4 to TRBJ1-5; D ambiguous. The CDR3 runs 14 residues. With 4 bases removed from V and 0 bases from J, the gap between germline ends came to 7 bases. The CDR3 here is CASSSDYSNQPQHF. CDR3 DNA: TGTGCCAGCAGTTCCGATTATAGCAATCAGCCCCAGCATTTT.

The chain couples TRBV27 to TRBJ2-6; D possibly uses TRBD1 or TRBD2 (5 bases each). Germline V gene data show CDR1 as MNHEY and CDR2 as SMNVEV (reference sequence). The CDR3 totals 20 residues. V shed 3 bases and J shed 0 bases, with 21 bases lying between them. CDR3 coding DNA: TGTGCCAGCAGTTTGGTGGGTCGGGGCCTGACCTTCTCTGGGGCCAACGTCCTGACTTTC. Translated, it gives CASSLVGRGLTFSGANVLTF. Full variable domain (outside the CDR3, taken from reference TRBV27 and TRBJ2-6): EAQVTQNPRYLITVTGKKLTVTCSQNMNHEYMSWYRQDPGLGLRQIYYSMNVEVTDKGDVPEGYKVSRKEKRNFPLILESPSPNQTSLYFCASSLVGRGLTFSGANVLTFGAGSRLTVL.

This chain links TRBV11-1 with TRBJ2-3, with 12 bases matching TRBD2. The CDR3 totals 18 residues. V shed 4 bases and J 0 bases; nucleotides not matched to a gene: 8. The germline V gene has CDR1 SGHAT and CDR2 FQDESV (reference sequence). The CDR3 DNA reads TGTGCCAGCAGCTCCCCTCGGACTAGCGGGATTAGCACAGATACGCAGTATTTT. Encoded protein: CASSSPRTSGISTDTQYF.

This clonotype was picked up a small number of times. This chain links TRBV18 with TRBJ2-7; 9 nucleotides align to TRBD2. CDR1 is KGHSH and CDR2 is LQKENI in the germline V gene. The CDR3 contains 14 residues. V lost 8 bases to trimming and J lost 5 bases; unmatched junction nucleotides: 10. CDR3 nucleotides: TGTGCCAGCCACATTAGCGGGAGTAGTCACGAGCAGTACTTC. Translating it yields CASHISGSSHEQYF.

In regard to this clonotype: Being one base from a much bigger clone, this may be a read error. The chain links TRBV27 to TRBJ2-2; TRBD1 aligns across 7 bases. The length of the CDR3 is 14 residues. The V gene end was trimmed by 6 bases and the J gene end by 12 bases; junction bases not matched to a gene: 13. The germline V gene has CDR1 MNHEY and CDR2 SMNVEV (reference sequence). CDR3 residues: CASSTQGLFVKLFF. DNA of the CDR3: TGTGCCAGCAGCACACAGGGGCTGTTCGTGAAGCTGTTTTTT.

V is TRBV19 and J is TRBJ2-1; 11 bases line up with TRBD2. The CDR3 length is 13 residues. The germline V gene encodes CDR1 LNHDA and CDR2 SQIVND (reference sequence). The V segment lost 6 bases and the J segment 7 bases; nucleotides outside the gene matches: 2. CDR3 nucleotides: TGTGCCAGTAGACTAGCGGGAGAAAATGAGCAGTTCTTC. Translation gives CASRLAGENEQFF.

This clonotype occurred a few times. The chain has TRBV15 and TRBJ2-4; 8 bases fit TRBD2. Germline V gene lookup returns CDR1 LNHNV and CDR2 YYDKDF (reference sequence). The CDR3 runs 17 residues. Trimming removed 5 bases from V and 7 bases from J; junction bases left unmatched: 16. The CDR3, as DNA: TGTGCCACCAGCGACCGAGCGGGCGGGAGGCAGGGGAACATTCAGTACTTC. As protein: CATSDRAGGRQGNIQYF.